These 26 T cell receptor beta chains share one sample of origin, sequenced in a study of cytomegalovirus exposure and HLA in healthy donors. The PCR used 60 Vbeta and 13 Jbeta primers. Clones were sequenced by immunoSEQ multiplex PCR, and TCRdb holds only the in-frame ones, with some missing. Of approximately 130,000 clones listed, approximately 64% are singletons. Input material: PBMCs. Source of these receptors: a woman aged 40 to 50 in good health and CMV-seronegative.

CDR3 nucleotide sequence: TGTGCCAGCAAGCCTAACACTGAAGCTTTCTTT. Its translation: CASKPNTEAFF. The chain recombines TRBV2 with TRBJ1-1; D call uncertain. Germline-derived CDR1 and CDR2 are SNHLY and FYNNEI. The germline V and J ends were trimmed by 7 bases and 2 bases, with 5 bases remaining between them. The CDR3 runs 11 residues.

This chain connects TRBV28 to TRBJ2-3, with a tentative D call TRBD1 (6 bases). Germline V gives CDR1 MDHEN, CDR2 SYDVKM. This CDR3 has 14 residues. The V end lost 5 bases, the J end lost 4 bases, and 13 bases lay between the germline ends. DNA of the CDR3: TGTGCCAGCAGTCGTTCCTCAGGGGCAGATACGCAGTATTTT. Amino acid sequence: CASSRSSGADTQYF.

This clone showed up just a few times. This chain links TRBV28 with TRBJ1-3; 7 bases are shared with TRBD1. The CDR3 has 14 residues. Trimming at V came to 5 bases and at J to 4 bases, leaving 5 bases not matched to a gene. The germline V gene encodes CDR1 MDHEN and CDR2 SYDVKM. This CDR3 is CASSPGTVGNTIYF. The CDR3 bases are TGTGCCAGCAGTCCCGGGACAGTGGGAAACACCATATATTTT.

The chain has TRBV28 and TRBJ2-2; TRBD2 might be the D (7 bases). Trimming pared 2 bases from V and 6 bases from J, leaving 13 bases between. CDR1 is MDHEN, CDR2 SYDVKM, per germline. CDR3 length: 15 residues. CDR3: CASSLSGGASGELFF. In DNA form, the CDR3 reads TGTGCCAGCAGTTTAAGTGGGGGGGCGTCCGGGGAGCTGTTTTTT.

The table lists this clone with a few counts. The chain is built from TRBV15 and TRBJ2-1, with D possibly matching TRBD2 (7 bases). Trimming stripped 3 bases from V and 6 bases from J, with 15 bases between. The germline V gene encodes CDR1 LNHNV and CDR2 YYDKDF (reference sequence). The CDR3 consists of 15 residues. The DNA for the CDR3 is TGTGCCACCAGCAGTCTCGGGGGGCCGTTCAATGAGCAGTTCTTC. It translates to CATSSLGGPFNEQFF. The whole variable domain, filled in from reference TRBV15 and TRBJ2-1, reads DAMVIQNPRYQVTQFGKPVTLSCSQTLNHNVMYWYQQKSSQAPKLLFHYYDKDFNNEADTPDNFQSRRPNTSFCFLDIRSPGLGDTAMYLCATSSLGGPFNEQFFGPGTRLTVL.

The rearrangement joins TRBV5-1 to TRBJ2-7; 10 bases map to TRBD2. V lost 2 bases to trimming and J lost 4 bases; unmatched junction nucleotides: 6. The CDR3 consists of 15 residues. The germline V gene encodes CDR1 SGHRS and CDR2 YFSETQ. For the CDR3, the DNA is TGCGCCAGCAGCTTAGGGCTAGCGGGGGTATACGAGCAGTACTTC. Translating it yields CASSLGLAGVYEQYF.

The V call is TRBV11-2, the J call TRBJ1-4, with D hard to call. Germline CDR1 reads SGHAT; CDR2 reads FQNNGV. The CDR3 is 15 amino acids. V gave up 1 base and J gave up 7 bases, with 13 bases separating them. In nucleotides, the CDR3 is TGTGCCAGCAGCTTAGTAGGCTCGGCGGCTGAAAAACTGTTTTTT. It yields the protein CASSLVGSAAEKLFF.

The chain joins TRBV5-1 to TRBJ2-5; D not certain. V was trimmed by 4 bases and J by 1 base, leaving 2 bases between them. The CDR3 is made up of 11 amino acids. The V gene's germline CDR1 is SGHRS and CDR2 YFSETQ. CDR3 coding DNA: TGCGCCAGCAGCCGCCAAGAGACCCAGTACTTC. Encoded protein: CASSRQETQYF.

This clone was detected a few times. CDR3 DNA sequence: TGTGCCAGCAGTTTATCACGGGGTAATAGGGAAAAACTGTTTTTT. Amino acid sequence: CASSLSRGNREKLFF. V usage is TRBV27 and J usage is TRBJ1-4; D unresolved. The CDR3 is 15 residues long. Looked up from germline, CDR1 is MNHEY and CDR2 is SMNVEV (reference sequence). The V gene lost 0 bases and the J gene lost 8 bases, with 13 bases spanning the gap.

This clone was found a few times. The rearrangement joins TRBV6-1 to TRBJ2-3, with 11 bases that match TRBD2. Trimming at V came to 1 base and at J to 2 bases, leaving 5 bases not matched to a gene. The CDR3 contains 17 residues. The germline CDR1 and CDR2 sequences are MNHNS and SASEGT. This chain's CDR3 is CASSEVTSGAFTDTQYF. Here the CDR3 DNA reads TGTGCCAGCAGTGAAGTGACTAGCGGGGCCTTCACAGATACGCAGTATTTT.

In this sample, this clone turned up a few times. The genes are TRBV6-6 and TRBJ2-5; D is uncertain. Germline assignment: CDR1 MNHNY and CDR2 SVGAGI (reference sequence). This CDR3 contains 14 residues. Trimming shortened V by 0 bases and J by 2 bases, and 7 bases separated the two germline ends. CDR3: CASSYSPRQETQYF. CDR3 coding DNA: TGTGCCAGCAGTTACTCCCCGAGGCAAGAGACCCAGTACTTC.

The V gene is TRBV15, the J gene TRBJ1-2; possible D gene TRBD1, 5 bases. The ends were cut back, 5 bases at V and 3 bases at J, with 7 bases in the middle. Germline V gene lookup returns CDR1 LNHNV and CDR2 YYDKDF (reference sequence). The CDR3 consists of 12 residues. CDR3: CATSPGDYGYTF. CDR3 sequence (DNA): TGTGCCACCAGCCCGGGGGACTATGGCTACACCTTC.

The rearrangement links TRBV29-1 to TRBJ2-7; perhaps TRBD2 as D (7 bases). The CDR3 consists of 13 residues. The V end lost 5 bases, the J end lost 2 bases, and 13 bases lay between the germline ends. CDR1 and CDR2 from the germline V gene are SQVTM and ANQGSEA. Here the CDR3 reads CSVRGGITYEQYF. Here the CDR3 DNA reads TGCAGCGTTAGGGGGGGGATCACCTACGAGCAGTACTTC.

The V call is TRBV11-2, the J call TRBJ2-1, with 11 bases aligning to TRBD2. Germline values: CDR1 SGHAT, CDR2 FQNNGV. V gave up 2 bases and J gave up 0 bases; unmatched junction bases: 3. The CDR3 covers 17 residues. In DNA form, the CDR3 reads TGTGCCAGCAGCTTAAGGCTAGCGGGGGGCTCCTACAATGAGCAGTTCTTC. Translated: CASSLRLAGGSYNEQFF.

The table lists this clone with a few counts. The V gene is TRBV2, the J gene TRBJ2-1; 9 bases are a match to TRBD2. V shed 10 bases, J shed 3 bases, and the junction held 7 bases outside the gene matches. Germline V lookup: CDR1 SNHLY, CDR2 FYNNEI. The CDR3 has 14 amino acids. In nucleotides, the CDR3 is TGTGCCATCATTAGCGGGGGCTACTACAATGAGCAGTTCTTC. Its protein product is CAIISGGYYNEQFF.

The genes are TRBV10-3 and TRBJ2-7; 13 positions agree with TRBD2. Germline CDR1 ENHRY, CDR2 SYGVKD. The junction had 8 bases not matched to a gene; V was cut back by 6 bases and J by 3 bases. The CDR3 runs 16 residues. CDR3 sequence (DNA): TGTGCCATCAGGAAAACAGGGACTAGCGGGGACTACGAGCAGTACTTC. Its translation: CAIRKTGTSGDYEQYF.

This chain connects TRBV9 to TRBJ2-3; D is ambiguous. The CDR3 extends over 14 amino acids. From germline, CDR1 is SGDLS and CDR2 YYNGEE. V was pared by 0 bases and J by 0 bases, with 5 bases between. This CDR3 is CASSVGRSTDTQYF. Written as DNA, the CDR3 is TGTGCCAGCAGCGTAGGTCGGAGCACAGATACGCAGTATTTT.

The chain links TRBV27 to TRBJ2-1, with D maybe TRBD1 (5 bases). The CDR3 has 13 amino acids. Germline V lookup: CDR1 MNHEY, CDR2 SMNVEV (reference sequence). Trimming took 4 bases from V and 4 from J, leaving 8 bases between them. The CDR3 sequence: CASSSPGYNEQFF. CDR3 sequence (DNA): TGTGCCAGCAGTTCACCAGGGTACAATGAGCAGTTCTTC.

As to this clone: One end of the junction does not line up with germline, which may come from a read error. The chain recombines TRBV5-4 with TRBJ1-1, with no clear D. The V gene's germline CDR1 is SGHNT and CDR2 YYREEE (reference sequence). The CDR3 extends over 12 amino acids. CDR3 coding DNA: TGTGCCGGCAGCCTCCCAGGTGTTGAAGCTTTCTTT. Translating gives CAGSLPGVEAFF.

The chain is built from TRBV2 and TRBJ1-6; 9 nucleotides line up with TRBD1. Germline V CDR1 and CDR2: SNHLY, FYNNEI. Trimming at V came to 4 bases and at J to 10 bases, leaving 5 bases not matched to a gene. This CDR3 is 14 amino acids long. CDR3 DNA sequence: TGTGCCAGCAGTGGGACAGGGGCCCAATCACCCCTCCACTTT. Its translation is CASSGTGAQSPLHF. Based on the CDR3 plus reference TRBV2 and TRBJ1-6, the full variable domain is EPEVTQTPSHQVTQMGQEVILRCVPISNHLYFYWYRQILGQKVEFLVSFYNNEISEKSEIFDDQFSVERPDGSNFTLKIRSTKLEDSAMYFCASSGTGAQSPLHFGNGTRLTVT.

The V gene is TRBV11-3, the J gene TRBJ2-1, with 8 bases lining up with TRBD2. V lost 1 base, J lost 9 bases, and 2 bases stayed unmatched. The CDR3 length is 13 residues. Per the germline V gene, CDR1 is SGHNT and CDR2 is YENEEA. The CDR3 protein is CASSLVRGGEQFF. CDR3 sequence (DNA): TGTGCCAGCAGCTTAGTACGGGGGGGTGAGCAGTTCTTC. The whole variable domain, remainder taken from reference TRBV11-3 and TRBJ2-1, is EAGVVQSPRYKIIEKKQPVAFWCNPISGHNTLYWYLQNLGQGPELLIRYENEEAVDDSQLPKDRFSAERLKGVDSTLKIQPAELGDSAVYLCASSLVRGGEQFFGPGTRLTVL.

J is TRBJ2-2 and V is TRBV30; no firm D call. Trimming left V 3 bases short and J 4 bases short, with 15 bases between. This CDR3 has 15 residues. The germline V gene has CDR1 GTSNPN and CDR2 SVGIG (reference sequence). The CDR3 DNA is TGTGCCTGGAGCTCGAGTAGCCGGGTCACCGGGGAGCTGTTTTTT. Translation: CAWSSSSRVTGELFF. Together with reference TRBV30 and TRBJ2-2, the CDR3 gives the full variable domain: SQTIHQWPATLVQPVGSPLSLECTVEGTSNPNLYWYRQAAGRGLQLLFYSVGIGQISSEVPQNLSASRPQDRQFILSSKKLLLSDSGFYLCAWSSSSRVTGELFFGEGSRLTVL.

This clone was observed a single time. The gene calls are TRBV7-9 and TRBJ1-2; 9 nucleotides agree with TRBD1. The length of the CDR3 is 13 residues. V trimming: 6 bases; J trimming: 6 bases; junction bases outside the gene matches: 5. CDR1 is SEHNR and CDR2 is FQNEAQ in the germline V gene (reference sequence). The CDR3 reads CASSVQGADGYTF. The CDR3 nucleotides are TGTGCCAGCAGTGTACAGGGGGCTGATGGCTACACCTTC.

This sequence joins TRBV7-2 and TRBJ1-3; D not certain. Germline values: CDR1 SGHTA, CDR2 FQGNSA. The CDR3 is 11 residues long. V lost 3 bases to trimming and J lost 5 bases, with 2 bases between them. CDR3 sequence: CASSFRNTIYF. DNA of the CDR3: TGTGCCAGCAGCTTCAGAAACACCATATATTTT.

V usage is TRBV30 and J usage is TRBJ1-1; D may be TRBD1 (5 bases). This CDR3 has 13 amino acids. The germline gives CDR1 GTSNPN, CDR2 SVGIG (reference sequence). Trimming shortened V by 1 base and J by 0 bases, and 6 bases separated the two germline ends. Written as DNA, the CDR3 is TGTGCCTGGAGTGAGGGGATGAACACTGAAGCTTTCTTT. As protein: CAWSEGMNTEAFF.

This rearrangement joins TRBV5-4 to TRBJ2-1, with 7 bases lining up with TRBD2. Germline V lookup: CDR1 SGHNT, CDR2 YYREEE (reference sequence). CDR3 length: 16 amino acids. Trimming took 4 bases from V and 0 from J; bases not matched to a gene: 7. The chain's CDR3 is CASSQGRGVSYNEQFF. The CDR3 DNA reads as TGTGCCAGCAGCCAAGGACGGGGGGTCTCCTACAATGAGCAGTTCTTC.